This TCR beta chain was recorded in a study of blood T cell repertoires in COVID-19 (dated by TCRdb to 2018 to 2020). Background on the whole study: Samples from collaborators originated in the United States, Italy and Spain and spanned both the acute and convalescent phases of COVID-19. Samples came from the ongoing ImmuneRACE study (first 160 participants) plus 1,254 subjects from 6 global collaborators. The repertoires were made available in a free public database intended to serve as a resource for research on the immune response to SARS-CoV-2. The dataset comprised deeply sampled blood TCRbeta repertoires from subjects exposed to, actively infected with, or recovered from COVID-19. The material from the prospective study consisted of cDNA or gDNA derived from T cells, B-cell-depleted T cells, or PBMCs. Where available, HLA class I and class II types were obtained from metadata supplied by the sample provider rather than from assay-based typing. Nearly every sample came with metadata listing a de-identified subject ID, COVID-19 status, age in years and sex. What the research found in general, with its limitations: The amount of clinical and demographic metadata varied by source and participant and was provided uncurated.

The germline V gene yields SGHTS for CDR1 and YDEGEE for CDR2. Ends trimmed: V by 0 bases, J by 5 bases; bases unmatched to a gene: 8. The CDR3, cysteine through phenylalanine, is 17 amino acids long. The DNA shown is the 51-base CDR3, in frame from base 1. Each collaborating institution followed its own protocols to collect whole blood in K2EDTA tubes. Collaborator samples were shipped for TCRbeta analysis as frozen whole blood, isolated PBMCs, or DNA extracted from either sample type. To note about this clone: What antigen it recognizes has not been identified. Per-base quality was not reported, and no clone a single base away is much larger than it.

TCRbeta CDR3 regions were amplified from genomic DNA using the immunoSEQ Assay, a bias-controlled multiplex PCR. As for the authors' bioinformatics: Nucleated cell counts per sample were estimated from amplification of reference gene primers within the assay. To quantify the absolute abundance of each unique TCRbeta CDR3 rearrangement, sequence reads were collapsed and filtered. Productive Simpson clonality was computed per sample as the square root of Simpson's diversity index over productive rearrangements. TCRdb re-hosts the immuneACCESS table, in-frame sequences only. Its copies lack some clones; in the studies checked, an unresolved V gene accounts for under half of them, and the cause for the rest is not known. From that table come the V and J calls and clone size; the DNA was used to work out D and trimming. The sample yields roughly 45,000 clones; 85% to 90% were counted once. Jointly, the top ten make up 5.9% of the sample.

The sequenced material came from peripheral blood. The chain employs TRBV5-8 and TRBJ2-3, with 11 middle bases fitting TRBD1. The sequence was collected from a woman between 55 and 75 years old with acute or convalescent COVID-19. DNA sequence: TGTGCCAGCAGCTTGGGCCGGACAGGGGGCGGGAGAGATACGCAGTATTTT. The encoded protein is CASSLGRTGGGRDTQYF.